One T cell receptor beta chain is described in this entry. Some clones are missing from TCRdb's copy, which holds only in-frame ones; the method was immunoSEQ multiplex PCR. The top ten hold around 6% of the sample, which has about 90,000 clones, approximately 83% seen once. No infections or other immune events were documented during collection. This sample was taken from a study of identifying expanded T cells in peripheral blood. Germline loops: CDR1 ENHRY, CDR2 SYGVKD. The germline V and J ends were trimmed by 0 bases and 9 bases, with 21 bases remaining between them. CDR3 size: 16 residues. Sequenced material: blood. The V and J genes are TRBV10-3 and TRBJ2-7; D is uncertain. This clonotype was obtained from a person aged 18 to 75 in good health. In DNA form, the CDR3 reads TGTGCCATCAGTGAGTCGACCCTTTATGTGACGTCTCGGCAGTACTTC. Protein product: CAISESTLYVTSRQYF.